Presented here are 9 T cell receptor beta chains from one specimen sequenced in a study of lymphopenia after photon versus proton radiotherapy. Assay used: immunoSEQ multiplex PCR; TCRdb lists only in-frame clones, some missing. The data contain fewer than 35,000 clones, roughly nine tenths of them singletons. The material sequenced was peripheral blood, taken from a patient treated with photon-based radiotherapy. The receptor source for this set is a woman between 45 and 60 years old with pancreatic cancer.

J is TRBJ1-4 and V is TRBV5-6, with D perhaps TRBD1 (5 bases). Per the germline V gene, CDR1 is SGHDT and CDR2 is YYEEEE. The V and J ends lost 6 bases and 4 bases respectively, with 13 bases between them. CDR3 length: 14 residues. The CDR3 sequence is CASTRDPINEKLFF. The CDR3 DNA reads as TGTGCCAGCACAAGGGACCCTATTAATGAAAAACTGTTTTTT.

V is TRBV28 and J is TRBJ2-3; 8 nucleotides line up with TRBD2. The germline CDR1 and CDR2 sequences are MDHEN and SYDVKM. CDR3 size: 17 residues. The V and J ends lost 4 bases and 1 base, in that order; junction bases with no gene match: 10. The CDR3 protein is CASSSARGGDGTDTQYF. The CDR3 DNA reads TGTGCCAGCAGTTCGGCCCGGGGGGGGGACGGCACAGATACGCAGTATTTT.

V and J are TRBV4-1 and TRBJ1-6; D call uncertain. The CDR3 length is 15 residues. Looked up from germline, CDR1 is MGHRA and CDR2 is YSYEKL. V lost 2 bases, J lost 3 bases, and 8 bases lay in between. The CDR3 DNA is TGCGCCAGCAGCCAAACCGAAAACTATAATTCACCCCTCCACTTT. This sequence encodes CASSQTENYNSPLHF.

In its sample, this clone was seen once. The rearrangement joins TRBV5-1 to TRBJ2-1, with a weak D call TRBD2 (6 bases). Germline V gene lookup returns CDR1 SGHRS and CDR2 YFSETQ. This CDR3 is 12 amino acids long. Between the trimmed V and J ends, which lost 6 bases and 5 bases, there was a span of 9 bases. CDR3 coding DNA: TGCGCCAGCAACATAGCGGACAATGAGCAGTTCTTC. Its translation: CASNIADNEQFF.

The rearrangement links TRBV7-2 to TRBJ2-3; 10 bases agree with TRBD2. J lost 1 base, V lost 3 bases, and 4 bases had no gene match. Germline V lookup: CDR1 SGHTA, CDR2 FQGNSA. The CDR3 sequence is 16 residues long. Here the CDR3 reads CASSLAGTSGTDTQYF. CDR3 nucleotides: TGTGCCAGCAGCTTGGCCGGGACTAGCGGCACAGATACGCAGTATTTT.

J is TRBJ2-1 and V is TRBV4-3; weak D call: TRBD2 (6 bases). The length of the CDR3 is 17 residues. Germline lookup yields CDR1 LGHNA and CDR2 YSLEER. The V end was cut by 1 base, the J end by 2 bases, with 15 bases between. The CDR3 region is CASSQGGPGVPYNEQFF. The CDR3 region has the DNA TGCGCCAGCAGCCAAGGGGGTCCGGGGGTCCCCTACAATGAGCAGTTCTTC.

The chain has TRBV5-1 and TRBJ2-1; 7 positions agree with TRBD2. Germline CDR1 SGHRS, CDR2 YFSETQ. With 0 bases clipped from V and 8 bases from J, the junction kept 11 bases outside the gene matches. The CDR3 runs to 16 residues. Written as DNA, the CDR3 is TGCGCCAGCAGCTTGGAACCCCTGCGGGAGTATGATGAGCAGTTCTTC. Amino acid sequence: CASSLEPLREYDEQFF.

This clone showed up just a few times. The gene calls are TRBV9 and TRBJ2-7; D is possibly TRBD2 (5 bases). Trimming pared 4 bases from V and 2 bases from J, leaving 10 bases between. Germline CDR1 reads SGDLS; CDR2 reads YYNGEE. The CDR3 length is 13 residues. The CDR3 DNA reads as TGTGCCAGCAGCTTGGACGGGACCTACGAGCAGTACTTC. Residues: CASSLDGTYEQYF.

V gene TRBV5-1 combines with J gene TRBJ2-1; weak D call: TRBD1 (5 bases). Trimming left V 0 bases short and J 10 bases short, with 11 bases between. The CDR3 consists of 13 residues. The V gene's germline CDR1 is SGHRS and CDR2 YFSETQ. Here the CDR3 reads CASSLGQLDEQFF. The CDR3 DNA reads as TGCGCCAGCAGCTTGGGACAGCTTGACGAGCAGTTCTTC.